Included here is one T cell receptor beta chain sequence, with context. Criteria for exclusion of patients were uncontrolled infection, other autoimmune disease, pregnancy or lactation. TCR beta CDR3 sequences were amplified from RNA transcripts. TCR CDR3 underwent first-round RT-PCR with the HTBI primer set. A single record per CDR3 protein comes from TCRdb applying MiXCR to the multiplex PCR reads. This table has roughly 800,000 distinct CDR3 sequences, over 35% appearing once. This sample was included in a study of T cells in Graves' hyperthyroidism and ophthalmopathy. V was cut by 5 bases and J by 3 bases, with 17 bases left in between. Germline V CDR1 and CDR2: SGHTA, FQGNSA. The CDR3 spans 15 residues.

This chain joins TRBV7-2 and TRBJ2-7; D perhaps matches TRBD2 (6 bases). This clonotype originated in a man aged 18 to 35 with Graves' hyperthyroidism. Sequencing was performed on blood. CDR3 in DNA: TGTGCCAGCAGCGCGCGTTGGGGGGAAGGCTACGAGCAGTACTTC. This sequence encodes CASSARWGEGYEQYF.